This TCR beta chain was found in a study of CD8 T cells in ankylosing spondylitis. In this sample, this clonotype turned up many times. Using its own MiXCR run on the 5' RACE reads, TCRdb lists one record per CDR3 protein. The repertoire holds some 250,000 distinct CDR3 sequences, roughly a quarter seen once, with over 0.55% in the top ten. This CDR3 comprises 12 residues. In germline, CDR1 is SQVTM, CDR2 ANQGSEA. V shed 6 bases and J 16 bases; nucleotides not matched to a gene: 10. Sample: blood, either unsorted or a sorted T cell fraction (not recorded which). The gene calls are TRBV29-1 and TRBJ2-1, with 12 bases aligning to TRBD2. The sequence derives from a male donor with ankylosing spondylitis or in good health (not recorded which). CDR3: CSVDPLAGGLFF. The CDR3 nucleotides read TGCAGCGTCGACCCTCTAGCGGGGGGGCTATTCTTC.